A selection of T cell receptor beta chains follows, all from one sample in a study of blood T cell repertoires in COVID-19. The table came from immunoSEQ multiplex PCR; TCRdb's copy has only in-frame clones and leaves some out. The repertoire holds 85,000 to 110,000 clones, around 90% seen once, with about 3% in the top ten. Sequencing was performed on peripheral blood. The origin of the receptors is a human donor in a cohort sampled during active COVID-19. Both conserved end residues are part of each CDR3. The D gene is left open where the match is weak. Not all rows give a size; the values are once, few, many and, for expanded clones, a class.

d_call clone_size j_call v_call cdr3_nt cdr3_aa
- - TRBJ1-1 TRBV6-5 TGTGCCAGCAGAACAGGGAACACTGAAGCTTTCTTT CASRTGNTEAFF
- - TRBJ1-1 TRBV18 TGTGCCAGCCTTTCGAAGAGGACTGAAGCTTTCTTT CASLSKRTEAFF
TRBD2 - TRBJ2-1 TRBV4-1 TGCGCCAGCAGCCAAGATCGATCCGGGGGGGCCGTGAATGAGCAGTTCTTC CASSQDRSGGAVNEQFF
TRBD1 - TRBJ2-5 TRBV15 TGTGCCACCAGCAGAGCTAACAGGGGGCGCAGGACAACAGAGACCCAGTACTTC CATSRANRGRRTTETQYF
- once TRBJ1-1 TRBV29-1 TGCAGCGTTGACACGGGACACCTCATGAACACTGAAGCTTTCTTT CSVDTGHLMNTEAFF
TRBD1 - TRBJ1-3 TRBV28 TGTGCCAGCAGTTTATGGACAGGGGCCTTCTCTGGAAACACCATATATTTT CASSLWTGAFSGNTIYF
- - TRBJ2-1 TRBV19 TGTGCCAGTAGTATAGAAAGCGCGAGCTCCTACAATGAGCAGTTCTTC CASSIESASSYNEQFF
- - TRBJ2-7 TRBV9 TGTGCCAGCAGCGTAGGTGGGGCCACCTCCTACGAGCAGTACTTC CASSVGGATSYEQYF
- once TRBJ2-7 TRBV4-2 TGTGCCAGCAGCCAAGTAGGGGCCCCCAACTACGAGCAGTACTTC CASSQVGAPNYEQYF
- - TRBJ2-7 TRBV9 TGTGCCAGCAGCGCCCTTCCGGGAAGGGACGAGCAGTACTTC CASSALPGRDEQYF
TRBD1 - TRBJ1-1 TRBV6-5 TGTGCCAGCAGTCAGAAGACAGGGATCACTGAAGCTTTCTTT CASSQKTGITEAFF
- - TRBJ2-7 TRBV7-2 TGTGCCAGCAGCTTAGCGAACAGGGTCGGCGAGCAGTACTTC CASSLANRVGEQYF
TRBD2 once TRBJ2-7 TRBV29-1 TGCAGCGCCCTAGCGGTCGTCGGCACCTACGAGCAGTACTTC CSALAVVGTYEQYF
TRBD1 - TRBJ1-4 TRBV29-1 TGCAGCGTTCGGGACAGCCATAATGAAAAACTGTTTTTT CSVRDSHNEKLFF
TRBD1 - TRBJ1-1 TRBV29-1 TGCAGCGTCGTCGGGACAGGGGGCGCGGGTGAAGCTTTCTTT CSVVGTGGAGEAFF
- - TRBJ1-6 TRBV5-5 TGTGCCAGCAGCTTGTCGGGGGATCAGACTTTTTCACCCCTCCACTTT CASSLSGDQTFSPLHF
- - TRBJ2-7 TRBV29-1 TGCAGCGTTGTCTCCCGGACAGCGGCCGAGCAGTACTTC CSVVSRTAAEQYF
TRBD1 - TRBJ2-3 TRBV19 TGTGCCAGTAGACAGGGGGCGGACACAGATACGCAGTATTTT CASRQGADTDTQYF
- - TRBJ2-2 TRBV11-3 TGTGCCAGCAGCCAAAAACCCTTACAGAACACCGGGGAGCTGTTTTTT CASSQKPLQNTGELFF
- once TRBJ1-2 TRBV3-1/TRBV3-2 TGTGCCAGCAGCCTGGGGGGGCCAGGGACACCTAACTATGGCTACACCTTC CASSLGGPGTPNYGYTF